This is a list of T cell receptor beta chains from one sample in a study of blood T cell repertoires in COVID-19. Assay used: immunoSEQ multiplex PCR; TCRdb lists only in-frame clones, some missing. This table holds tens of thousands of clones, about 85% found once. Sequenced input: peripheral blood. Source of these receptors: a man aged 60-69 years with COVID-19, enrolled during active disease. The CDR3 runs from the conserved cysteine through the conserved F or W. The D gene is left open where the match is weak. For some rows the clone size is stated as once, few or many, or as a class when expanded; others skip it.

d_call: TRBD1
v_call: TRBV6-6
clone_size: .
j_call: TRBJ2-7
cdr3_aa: CASSWTGGDYEQYF
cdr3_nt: TGTGCCAGCAGTTGGACAGGGGGCGACTACGAGCAGTACTTC

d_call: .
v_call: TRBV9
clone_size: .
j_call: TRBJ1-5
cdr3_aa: CASSVGPGVRDQPQHF
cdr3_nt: TGTGCCAGCAGCGTAGGGCCAGGGGTGAGGGATCAGCCCCAGCATTTT

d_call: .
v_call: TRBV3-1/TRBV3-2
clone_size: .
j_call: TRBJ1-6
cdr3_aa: CASSQTFRQDSPLHF
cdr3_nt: TGTGCCAGCAGCCAAACCTTTCGACAGGATTCACCCCTCCACTTT

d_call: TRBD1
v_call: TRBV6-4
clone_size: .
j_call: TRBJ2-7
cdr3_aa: CASSLRDRIYYEQYF
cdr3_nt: TGTGCCAGCAGTCTTAGGGACAGAATCTACTACGAGCAGTACTTC

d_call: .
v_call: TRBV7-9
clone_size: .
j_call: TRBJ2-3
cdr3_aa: CASSLGIEAITDTQYF
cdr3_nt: TGTGCCAGCAGCTTAGGTATTGAAGCGATCACAGATACGCAGTATTTT

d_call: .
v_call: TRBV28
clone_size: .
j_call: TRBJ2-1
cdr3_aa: CASSLPGTGTYNEQFF
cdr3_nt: TGTGCCAGCAGTTTGCCCGGGACTGGGACCTACAATGAGCAGTTCTTC

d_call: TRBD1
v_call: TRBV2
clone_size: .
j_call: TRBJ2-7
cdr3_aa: CASSPRQGINEQYF
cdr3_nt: TGTGCCAGCAGTCCCAGACAGGGTATCAACGAGCAGTACTTC

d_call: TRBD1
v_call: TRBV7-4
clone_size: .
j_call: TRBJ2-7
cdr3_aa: CASSSQTGFWNEQYF
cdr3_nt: TGTGCCAGCAGCTCCCAGACAGGGTTCTGGAACGAGCAGTACTTC

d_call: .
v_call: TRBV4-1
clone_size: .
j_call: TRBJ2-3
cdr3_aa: CASSQVQLAPSTDTQYF
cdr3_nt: TGCGCCAGCAGCCAAGTCCAACTAGCTCCTAGCACAGATACGCAGTATTTT

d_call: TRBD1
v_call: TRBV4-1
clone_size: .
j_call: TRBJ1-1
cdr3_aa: CASSQLPTGDEAFF
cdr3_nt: TGCGCCAGCAGCCAGCTACCGACAGGGGATGAAGCTTTCTTT

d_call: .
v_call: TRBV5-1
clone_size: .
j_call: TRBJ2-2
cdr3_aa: CASSFQSPNTGELFF
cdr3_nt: TGCGCCAGCAGCTTTCAGTCTCCGAACACCGGGGAGCTGTTTTTT

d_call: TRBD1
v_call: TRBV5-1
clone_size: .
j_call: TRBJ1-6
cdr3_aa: CASSLGTGDNSPLHF
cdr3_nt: TGCGCCAGCAGCTTGGGGACAGGGGATAATTCACCCCTCCACTTT

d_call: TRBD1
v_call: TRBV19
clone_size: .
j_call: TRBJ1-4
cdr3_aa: CASSASQGALRFTNEKLFF
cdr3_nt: TGTGCCAGTAGTGCGTCACAGGGGGCGCTTAGATTTACTAATGAAAAACTGTTTTTT

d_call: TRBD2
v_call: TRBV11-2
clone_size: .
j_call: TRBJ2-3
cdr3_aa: CASSLEPTSGRGTDTQYF
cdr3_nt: TGTGCCAGCAGCTTAGAACCGACTAGCGGGAGAGGTACAGATACGCAGTATTTT

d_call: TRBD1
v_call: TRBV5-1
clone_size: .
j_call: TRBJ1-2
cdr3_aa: CASSLAGTGGLGYTF
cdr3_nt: TGCGCCAGCAGCTTGGCTGGGACAGGGGGCTTGGGCTACACCTTC

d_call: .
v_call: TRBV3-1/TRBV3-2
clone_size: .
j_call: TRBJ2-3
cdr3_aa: CASSPLEGVITDTQYF
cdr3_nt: TGTGCCAGCAGCCCCCTGGAGGGAGTGATCACAGATACGCAGTATTTT

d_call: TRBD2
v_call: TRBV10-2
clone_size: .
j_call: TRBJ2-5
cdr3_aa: CASRSGTSGGLGETQYF
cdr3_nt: TGCGCCAGCAGATCCGGGACTAGCGGGGGGCTAGGGGAGACCCAGTACTTC

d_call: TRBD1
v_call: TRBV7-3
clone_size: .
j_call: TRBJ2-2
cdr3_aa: CASSPTRTGSIGELFF
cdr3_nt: TGTGCCAGCAGCCCAACCAGGACAGGGTCGATCGGGGAGCTGTTTTTT

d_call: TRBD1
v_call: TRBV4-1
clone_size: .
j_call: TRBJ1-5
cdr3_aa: CASSQAGTGFQPQHF
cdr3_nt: TGCGCCAGCAGCCAGGCCGGGACAGGGTTTCAGCCCCAGCATTTT

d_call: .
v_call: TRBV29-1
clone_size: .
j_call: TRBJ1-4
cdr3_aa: CSVRGGTNEKLFF
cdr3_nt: TGCAGCGTTAGAGGAGGGACTAATGAAAAACTGTTTTTT

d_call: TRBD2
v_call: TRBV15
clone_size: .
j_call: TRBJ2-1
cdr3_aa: CATGRISGGDDEQFF
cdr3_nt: TGTGCCACCGGTCGAATTAGCGGGGGGGATGATGAGCAGTTCTTC

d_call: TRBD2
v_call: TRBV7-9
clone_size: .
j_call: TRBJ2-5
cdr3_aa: CASRIAGETQYF
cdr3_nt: TGTGCCAGCAGAATAGCGGGTGAGACCCAGTACTTC

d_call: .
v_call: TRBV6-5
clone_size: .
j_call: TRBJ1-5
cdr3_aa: CASTISGSNQPQHF
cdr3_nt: TGTGCCAGCACGATATCAGGGAGCAATCAGCCCCAGCATTTT

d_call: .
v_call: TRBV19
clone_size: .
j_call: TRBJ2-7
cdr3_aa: CASSISGRTYEQYF
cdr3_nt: TGTGCCAGTAGTATCTCTGGCAGAACCTACGAGCAGTACTTC

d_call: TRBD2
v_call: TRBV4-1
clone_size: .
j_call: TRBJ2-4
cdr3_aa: CASSPDPSRELNIQYF
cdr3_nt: TGCGCCAGCAGCCCGGACCCGTCGCGGGAGCTAAACATTCAGTACTTC

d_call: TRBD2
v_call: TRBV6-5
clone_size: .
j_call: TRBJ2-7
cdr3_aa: CASRTGGYEQYF
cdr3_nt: TGTGCCAGCAGGACGGGAGGCTACGAGCAGTACTTC

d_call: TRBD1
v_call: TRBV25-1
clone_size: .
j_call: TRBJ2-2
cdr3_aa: CASSVADRGFNGELFF
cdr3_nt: TGTGCCAGCAGTGTAGCGGACAGGGGGTTTAACGGGGAGCTGTTTTTT

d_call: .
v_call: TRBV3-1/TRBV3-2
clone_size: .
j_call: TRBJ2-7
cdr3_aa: CASSQAAYEQYF
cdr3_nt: TGTGCCAGCAGCCAAGCAGCCTACGAGCAGTACTTC

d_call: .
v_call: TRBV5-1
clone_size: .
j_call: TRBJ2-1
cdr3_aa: CASSLVSPNEQFF
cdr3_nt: TGCGCCAGCAGCTTGGTCTCCCCCAATGAGCAGTTCTTC

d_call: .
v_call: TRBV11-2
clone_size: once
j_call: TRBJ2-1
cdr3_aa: CASSLEGRASRIF
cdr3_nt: TGTGCCAGCAGCTTAGAAGGGCGGGCTAGCCGGATCTTC

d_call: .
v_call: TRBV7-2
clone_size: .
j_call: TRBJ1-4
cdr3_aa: CASSQRGPEKLFF
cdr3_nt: TGTGCCAGCTCCCAGCGGGGCCCCGAAAAACTGTTTTTT

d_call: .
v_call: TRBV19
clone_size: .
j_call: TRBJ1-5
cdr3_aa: CASSIEQGGQPQHF
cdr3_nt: TGTGCCAGTAGTATCGAACAGGGCGGGCAGCCCCAGCATTTT

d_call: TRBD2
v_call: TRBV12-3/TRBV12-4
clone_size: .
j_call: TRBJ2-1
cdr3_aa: CASSLTGGEQFF
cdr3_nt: TGTGCCAGCAGTTTAACGGGAGGCGAGCAGTTCTTC

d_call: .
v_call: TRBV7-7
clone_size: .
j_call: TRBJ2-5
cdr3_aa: CASSLDGTPQETQYF
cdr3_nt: TGTGCCAGCAGCTTAGACGGGACACCACAAGAGACCCAGTACTTC

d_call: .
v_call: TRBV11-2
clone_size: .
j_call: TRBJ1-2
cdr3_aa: CASSSPLRDLNYGYTF
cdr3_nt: TGTGCCAGCAGCTCCCCGCTTCGGGACTTGAACTATGGCTACACCTTC

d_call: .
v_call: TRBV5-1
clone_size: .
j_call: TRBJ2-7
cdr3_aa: CASEKDGTYEQYF
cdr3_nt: TGCGCCAGCGAGAAAGACGGGACTTACGAGCAGTACTTC

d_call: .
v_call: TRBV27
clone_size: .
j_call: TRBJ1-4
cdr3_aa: CASSSLGMIGDFNEKLFF
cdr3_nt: TGTGCCAGCAGTTCATTGGGGATGATCGGGGATTTTAATGAAAAACTGTTTTTT